This is a list of T cell receptor beta chains from one sample in a study of cytomegalovirus exposure and HLA in healthy donors. Only in-frame clones appear in the TCRdb table, and some are missing; sequencing was by immunoSEQ multiplex PCR. This table holds around 120,000 clones, roughly 77% found once. Sequencing was performed on PBMCs. The receptors here all came from a woman aged 40 to 50 in good health and CMV-seropositive. CDR3s include the opening cysteine and the closing phenylalanine or tryptophan. D genes are given only for firm matches. Expanded clones get a size class; other rows say once, few or many, or leave the size out.

j_gene: TRBJ1-5
d_gene: TRBD1
abundance: NA
v_gene: TRBV28
CDR3aa: CASRGQGAFQPQHF
CDR3nt: TGTGCCAGCAGGGGACAGGGGGCGTTTCAGCCCCAGCATTTT

j_gene: TRBJ2-5
d_gene: NA
abundance: NA
v_gene: TRBV7-2
CDR3aa: CASSSLAGPGETQYF
CDR3nt: TGTGCCAGCAGCTCCCTTGCCGGACCAGGGGAGACCCAGTACTTC

j_gene: TRBJ2-7
d_gene: TRBD2
abundance: few
v_gene: TRBV4-2
CDR3aa: CASSKKGTSGSYEQYF
CDR3nt: TGTGCCAGCAGCAAGAAGGGGACTAGCGGTTCCTACGAGCAGTACTTC

j_gene: TRBJ2-4
d_gene: TRBD1
abundance: NA
v_gene: TRBV18
CDR3aa: CASSQTGNIQYF
CDR3nt: TGTGCCAGCTCACAGACAGGGAACATTCAGTACTTC

j_gene: TRBJ1-2
d_gene: TRBD1
abundance: NA
v_gene: TRBV7-2
CDR3aa: CASSPTGGVYGYTF
CDR3nt: TGTGCCAGCAGCCCTACAGGGGGAGTCTATGGCTACACCTTC

j_gene: TRBJ1-2
d_gene: TRBD1
abundance: NA
v_gene: TRBV5-4
CDR3aa: CASSLLTGGIYGYTF
CDR3nt: TGTGCCAGCAGCTTGCTGACAGGGGGGATCTATGGCTACACCTTC

j_gene: TRBJ2-1
d_gene: TRBD2
abundance: once
v_gene: TRBV28
CDR3aa: CASSSGLAVGGEQFF
CDR3nt: TGTGCCAGCAGTTCGGGACTAGCGGTAGGGGGTGAGCAGTTCTTC

j_gene: TRBJ2-7
d_gene: TRBD2
abundance: NA
v_gene: TRBV11-2
CDR3aa: CASSLNMAGVGEQYF
CDR3nt: TGTGCCAGCAGCTTAAATATGGCGGGAGTGGGGGAGCAGTACTTC

j_gene: TRBJ2-7
d_gene: NA
abundance: NA
v_gene: TRBV6-1
CDR3aa: CASSEGTATYEQYF
CDR3nt: TGTGCCAGCAGTGAAGGGACAGCAACCTACGAGCAGTACTTC

j_gene: TRBJ1-2
d_gene: TRBD1
abundance: NA
v_gene: TRBV9
CDR3aa: CASSALTGVGGYTF
CDR3nt: TGTGCCAGCAGCGCTCTCACAGGGGTCGGTGGCTACACCTTC

j_gene: TRBJ1-2
d_gene: NA
abundance: NA
v_gene: TRBV14
CDR3aa: CASSQSGLPYGYTF
CDR3nt: TGTGCCAGCAGCCAATCGGGACTGCCGTATGGCTACACCTTC

j_gene: TRBJ2-7
d_gene: TRBD1
abundance: NA
v_gene: TRBV7-2
CDR3aa: CASSRDRVGEQYF
CDR3nt: TGTGCCAGCAGCAGGGACAGGGTCGGCGAGCAGTACTTC

j_gene: TRBJ1-3
d_gene: NA
abundance: NA
v_gene: TRBV5-1
CDR3aa: CASSPQTDFSGNTIYF
CDR3nt: TGCGCCAGCAGCCCCCAGACAGACTTCTCTGGAAACACCATATATTTT

j_gene: TRBJ2-7
d_gene: TRBD2
abundance: NA
v_gene: TRBV19
CDR3aa: CASSSAHGGGDEQYF
CDR3nt: TGTGCCAGTAGTTCCGCTCACGGGGGAGGGGACGAGCAGTACTTC